Each of the 11 T cell receptor beta chains below was sequenced from the same sample in a study of response to subunit inactivated influenza vaccine. TCRdb reprocessed the RT-PCR reads via MiXCR and lists one record per CDR3 protein. The repertoire holds fewer than 600,000 distinct CDR3 sequences, with approximately 7.7% as singletons. Sample: PBMCs from blood, taken about 23 months after vaccination. The receptor set was obtained from a man in his fifties or sixties who received an inactivated influenza vaccine.

This clonotype was seen many times. The rearrangement links TRBV7-8 to TRBJ2-3; unclear D gene. Trimming pared 5 bases from V and 2 bases from J, leaving 20 bases between. CDR3 length: 17 amino acids. From germline, CDR1 is SGHVS and CDR2 FQNEAQ. The CDR3 DNA is TGTGCCAGCAGCAAAAGGGCCCCGGTGGACCCCACAGATACGCAGTATTTT. This sequence encodes CASSKRAPVDPTDTQYF.

This chain uses TRBV4-3 with TRBJ1-1; 8 bases fit TRBD1. The CDR3 consists of 14 residues. In germline, CDR1 is LGHNA, CDR2 YSLEER. V trimming: 4 bases; J trimming: 11 bases; junction bases outside the gene matches: 12. The CDR3 is CASSPVTRGPVAFF. CDR3 nucleotide sequence: TGCGCCAGCAGCCCCGTAACCAGGGGGCCGGTTGCTTTCTTT.

As DNA, the CDR3 is TGTGCCAGCAGCTTAGTTGGGACAGACTACGAGCAGTACTTC. Its translation is CASSLVGTDYEQYF. The chain recombines TRBV7-2 with TRBJ2-7; 7 bases line up with TRBD1. The V gene end was trimmed by 1 base and the J gene end by 3 bases; junction bases not matched to a gene: 3. Germline assignment: CDR1 SGHTA and CDR2 FQGNSA. This CDR3 has 14 residues.

This clonotype occurred a few times. The rearrangement joins TRBV12-3 or TRBV12-4 to TRBJ2-7, with 7 bases fitting TRBD1. The trim removed 5 bases at V and 6 bases at J, leaving 4 bases unmatched. This CDR3 contains 12 residues. The CDR3 coding sequence is TGTGCCAGCAGTAATCACAGGGGCGAGCAGTACTTC. Translated, it gives CASSNHRGEQYF.

This clonotype was recorded many times. The chain is built from TRBV10-3 and TRBJ2-3, with D possibly TRBD1 on 5 matching bases. This CDR3 spans 12 amino acids. CDR1 and CDR2 from the germline V gene are ENHRY and SYGVKD. V dropped 6 bases and J dropped 2 bases, with 6 bases sitting between them. The CDR3 region is CAIRQDTDTQYF. DNA for the CDR3: TGTGCCATCAGACAGGACACAGATACGCAGTATTTT.

This clonotype was counted at least ten times. V and J are TRBV6-1 and TRBJ1-1; D is uncertain. In germline, CDR1 is MNHNS, CDR2 SASEGT. There are 15 residues in the CDR3. The V end lost 2 bases, the J end lost 5 bases, and 15 bases lay between the germline ends. As DNA, the CDR3 is TGTGCCAGCAGTGAATATGCGGCTATGGGAACTGAAGCTTTCTTT. It yields the protein CASSEYAAMGTEAFF.

This clonotype has a count of ten or more. This rearrangement joins TRBV20-1 to TRBJ2-1, with TRBD2 identical over 10 bases. The CDR3 contains 14 residues. The germline gives CDR1 DFQATT, CDR2 SNEGSKA (reference sequence). J gave up 8 bases and V 6 bases, and 10 bases lay outside the gene matches. CDR3 sequence (DNA): TGCAGTGCCCTGGGGGCTAGCGGGAGCTATGAGCAGTTCTTC. It encodes CSALGASGSYEQFF.

Many counts were recorded for this clonotype. CDR3 nucleotides: TGTGCCAGCAGCTTAGGGCGAGAAGCAGGCTACACCTTC. It specifies CASSLGREAGYTF. The chain couples TRBV7-9 to TRBJ1-2; D unclear. This CDR3 has 13 residues. The V gene's germline CDR1 is SEHNR and CDR2 FQNEAQ (reference sequence). Trimming cost V 1 base and J 8 bases, with 11 bases left between them.

This clonotype was picked up a small number of times. The chain has TRBV5-1 and TRBJ1-2; TRBD1 agrees at 10 bases. The CDR3 has 16 amino acids. Per the germline V gene, CDR1 is SGHRS and CDR2 is YFSETQ. Unmatched junction bases numbered 13, after V lost 4 bases and J lost 7 bases. The CDR3 region is CASSEKPRQGAGGYTF. For the CDR3, the DNA is TGCGCCAGCAGCGAGAAACCGCGACAGGGGGCCGGTGGCTACACCTTC.

This chain uses TRBV6-1 with TRBJ1-5; the match to TRBD1 covers 9 bases. This CDR3 region has 12 residues. The V gene's germline CDR1 is MNHNS and CDR2 SASEGT. V was clipped by 11 bases and J by 5 bases; unmatched bases: 4. In DNA, the CDR3 is TGTGCCGCCGGGACAGGGCATCAGCCCCAGCATTTT. Translated, it gives CAAGTGHQPQHF.

The chain links TRBV24-1 to TRBJ2-3, with D possibly matching TRBD1 (6 bases). The V end lost 4 bases, the J end lost 0 bases, and 10 bases lay between the germline ends. Germline assignment: CDR1 KGHDR and CDR2 SFDVKD. There are 15 residues in the CDR3. CDR3 bases: TGTGCCACCAGTGACAGGGGCACTAGCACAGATACGCAGTATTTT. This sequence encodes CATSDRGTSTDTQYF.